Given below is one T cell receptor beta chain in context. This CDR3 comprises 15 residues. After removal of 2 bases from V and 5 bases from J, the junction contained 8 bases not matched to a gene. Germline CDR1 reads MNHNS; CDR2 reads SASEGT. The data belong to a study of control samples from healthy donors and cancer patients. Generated by immunoSEQ multiplex PCR, the TCRdb table keeps only in-frame clones and is missing some. Counted here are tens of thousands of clones, around 87% occurring once; the ten biggest clones make up about 2.2%. This clonotype was sampled from a woman aged 45-65 years with head and neck cancer. V gene TRBV6-1 combines with J gene TRBJ1-2; TRBD1 aligns across 7 bases. The sequencing input was PBMCs. The CDR3 is CASSETGTVFYGYTF. The CDR3, as DNA: TGTGCCAGCAGTGAAACCGGGACAGTATTTTATGGCTACACCTTC.